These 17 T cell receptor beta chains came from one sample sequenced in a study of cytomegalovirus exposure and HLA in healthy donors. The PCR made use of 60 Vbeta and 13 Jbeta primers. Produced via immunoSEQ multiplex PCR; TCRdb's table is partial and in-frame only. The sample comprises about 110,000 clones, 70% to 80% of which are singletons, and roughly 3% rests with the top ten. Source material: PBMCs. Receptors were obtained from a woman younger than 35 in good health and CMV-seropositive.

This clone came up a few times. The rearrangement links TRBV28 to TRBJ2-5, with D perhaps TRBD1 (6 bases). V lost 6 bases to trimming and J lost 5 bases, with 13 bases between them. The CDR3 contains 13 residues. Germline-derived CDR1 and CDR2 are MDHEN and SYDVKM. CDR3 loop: CASRQQGPETQYF. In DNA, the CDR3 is TGTGCCAGCAGGCAACAGGGTCCCGAGACCCAGTACTTC.

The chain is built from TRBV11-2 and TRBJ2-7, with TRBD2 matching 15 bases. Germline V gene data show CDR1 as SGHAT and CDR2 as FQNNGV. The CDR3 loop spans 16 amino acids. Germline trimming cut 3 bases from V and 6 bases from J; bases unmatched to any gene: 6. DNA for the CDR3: TGTGCCAGCAGCTTTGATTGGACTAGCGGGAGGGCCGAGCAGTACTTC. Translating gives CASSFDWTSGRAEQYF.

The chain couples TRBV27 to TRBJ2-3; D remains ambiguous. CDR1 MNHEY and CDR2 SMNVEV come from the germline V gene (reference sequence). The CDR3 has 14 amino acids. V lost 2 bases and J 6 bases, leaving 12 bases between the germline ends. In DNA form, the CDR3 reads TGTGCCAGCAGTTTAAGGCTGGGCTGGGATACGCAGTATTTT. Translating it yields CASSLRLGWDTQYF.

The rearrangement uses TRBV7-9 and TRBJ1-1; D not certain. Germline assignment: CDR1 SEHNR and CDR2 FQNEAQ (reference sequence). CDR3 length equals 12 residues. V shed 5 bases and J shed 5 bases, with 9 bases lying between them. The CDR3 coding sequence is TGTGCCAGCAGCGCCATGGCTACTGAAGCTTTCTTT. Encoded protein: CASSAMATEAFF.

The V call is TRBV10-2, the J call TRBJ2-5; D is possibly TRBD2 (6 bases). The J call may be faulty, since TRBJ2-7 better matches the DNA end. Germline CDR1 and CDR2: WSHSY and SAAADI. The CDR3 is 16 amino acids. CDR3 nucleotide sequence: TGCGCCAGCAGTGGTTGGAAGCGGGCCTACTCCTACGAGCAGTACTTC. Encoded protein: CASSGWKRAYSYEQYF.

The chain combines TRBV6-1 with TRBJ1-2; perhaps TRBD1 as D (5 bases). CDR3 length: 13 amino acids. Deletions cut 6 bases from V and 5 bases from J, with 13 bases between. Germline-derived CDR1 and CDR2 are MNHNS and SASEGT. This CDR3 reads CASSGREAYGYTF. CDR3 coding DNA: TGTGCCAGCAGCGGCAGGGAGGCATATGGCTACACCTTC.

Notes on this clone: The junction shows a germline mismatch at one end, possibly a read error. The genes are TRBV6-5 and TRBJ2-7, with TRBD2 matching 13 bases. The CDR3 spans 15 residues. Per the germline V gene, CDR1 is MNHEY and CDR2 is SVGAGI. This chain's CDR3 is CVSSWTSGSSYEQYF. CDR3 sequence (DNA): TGTGTCAGCAGTTGGACTAGCGGGAGTAGCTACGAGCAGTACTTC.

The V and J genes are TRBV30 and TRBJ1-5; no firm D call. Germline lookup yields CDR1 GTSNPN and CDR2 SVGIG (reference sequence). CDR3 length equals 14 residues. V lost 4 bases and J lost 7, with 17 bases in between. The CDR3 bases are TGTGCCTGGACCCGAGGGAGGGCGAGACAGCCCCAGCATTTT. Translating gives CAWTRGRARQPQHF.

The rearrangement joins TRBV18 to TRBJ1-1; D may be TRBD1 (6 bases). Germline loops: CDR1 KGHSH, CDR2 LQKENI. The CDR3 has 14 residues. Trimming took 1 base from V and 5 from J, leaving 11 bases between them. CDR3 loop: CASSPLRGGTEAFF. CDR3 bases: TGTGCCAGCTCACCACTTAGGGGGGGGACTGAAGCTTTCTTT.

For the CDR3, the DNA is TGTGCCAGCAGCTTAGCCGGCGGGAGTAGTTCCCATGAGCAGTTCTTC. Translated, it gives CASSLAGGSSSHEQFF. This sequence joins TRBV11-3 and TRBJ2-1, with 7 positions matching TRBD2. The germline CDR1 and CDR2 sequences are SGHNT and YENEEA. V lost 1 base, J lost 8 bases, and 11 bases stayed unmatched. This CDR3 is built from 16 residues.

CDR3 nucleotide sequence: TGCGCCAGCAGCCAACCCGGGACAAAAGAACTGTTTTTT. This translates into CASSQPGTKELFF. The V call is TRBV4-1, the J call TRBJ1-4, with D possibly being TRBD1 (6 bases). The CDR3 extends over 13 amino acids. V was clipped by 2 bases and J by 12 bases, with 13 bases between them. Germline-derived CDR1 and CDR2 are MGHRA and YSYEKL.

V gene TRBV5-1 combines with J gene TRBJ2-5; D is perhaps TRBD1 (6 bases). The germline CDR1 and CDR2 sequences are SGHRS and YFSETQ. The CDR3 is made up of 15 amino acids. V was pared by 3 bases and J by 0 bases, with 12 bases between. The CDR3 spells CASSWGHSDQETQYF. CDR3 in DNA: TGCGCCAGCAGCTGGGGACATTCTGACCAAGAGACCCAGTACTTC.

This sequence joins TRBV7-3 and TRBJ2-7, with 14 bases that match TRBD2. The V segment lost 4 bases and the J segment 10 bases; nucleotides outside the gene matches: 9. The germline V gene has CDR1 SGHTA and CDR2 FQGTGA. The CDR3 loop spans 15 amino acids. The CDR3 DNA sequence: TGTGCCAGCAGCTGGACCGGGACTAGCGGGAGCGAACAGTACTTC. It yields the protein CASSWTGTSGSEQYF. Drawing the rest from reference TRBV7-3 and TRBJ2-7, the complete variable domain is GAGVSQTPSNKVTEKGKYVELRCDPISGHTALYWYRQSLGQGPEFLIYFQGTGAADDSGLPNDRFFAVRPEGSVSTLKIQRTERGDSAVYLCASSWTGTSGSEQYFGPGTRLTVT.

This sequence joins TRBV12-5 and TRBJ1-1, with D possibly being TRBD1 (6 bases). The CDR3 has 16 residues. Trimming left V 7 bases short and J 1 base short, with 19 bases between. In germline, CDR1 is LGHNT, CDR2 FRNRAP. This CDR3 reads CASVGGAGVGNTEAFF. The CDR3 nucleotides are TGTGCTAGTGTTGGGGGGGCAGGAGTTGGGAACACTGAAGCTTTCTTT.

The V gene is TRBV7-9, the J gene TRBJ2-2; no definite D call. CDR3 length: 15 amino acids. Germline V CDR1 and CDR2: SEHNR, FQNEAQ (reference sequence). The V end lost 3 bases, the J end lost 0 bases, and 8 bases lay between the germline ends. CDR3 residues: CASSLRRSNTGELFF. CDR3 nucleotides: TGTGCCAGCAGCTTGCGGCGTTCGAACACCGGGGAGCTGTTTTTT.

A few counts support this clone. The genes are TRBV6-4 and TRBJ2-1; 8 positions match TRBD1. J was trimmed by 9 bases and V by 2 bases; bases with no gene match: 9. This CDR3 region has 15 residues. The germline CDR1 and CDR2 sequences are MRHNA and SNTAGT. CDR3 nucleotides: TGTGCCAGCAGTGACGTTCCAGGGGGCTTCACTGAGCAGTTCTTC. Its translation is CASSDVPGGFTEQFF.

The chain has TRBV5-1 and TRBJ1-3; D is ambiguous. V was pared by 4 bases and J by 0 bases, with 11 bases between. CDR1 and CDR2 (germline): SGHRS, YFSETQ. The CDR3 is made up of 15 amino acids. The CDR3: CASSRGPPSGNTIYF. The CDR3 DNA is TGCGCCAGCAGCCGAGGTCCCCCCTCTGGAAACACCATATATTTT.